The clone carrying this TCR beta chain was picked up many times. The antigen remains undetermined. Described time point: sample taken at primary tumor resection. The data are from a study of spatial heterogeneity in lung cancer. Study background: The study observed each unique TCR and UMI combination more than ten times on average in raw reads.

Study-level points and caveats: Higher tumor mutation counts went along with higher counts of expanded intratumoral alpha and beta TCRs.

TCRdb processed the 5' RACE reads anew with MiXCR; each CDR3 protein has one entry. The top ten hold over 3.5% of the sample, which has 18,000 or so distinct CDR3 sequences, around 6.9% seen once. The CDR3 runs 14 residues. Trimming left V 2 bases short and J 2 bases short, with 10 bases between. CDR1 MNHEY and CDR2 SVGAGI come from the germline V gene. This chain uses TRBV6-5 with TRBJ2-7, with a tentative D call TRBD2 (6 bases). The sequence came from a female donor with early-stage non-small cell lung cancer. The sequencing here drew on lung tumor tissue, taken at surgery. CDR3 amino acids: CASSYGGRAYEQYF. In DNA form, the CDR3 reads TGTGCCAGCAGTTACGGAGGGAGAGCCTACGAGCAGTACTTC.